The clone carrying this T cell receptor (beta chain) showed up just a few times. This specimen belongs to a study of naive and memory T cell subsets. Both TRBC1 and TRBC2 were covered by a beta constant-region primer of two equimolar oligonucleotides. TCRdb independently ran MiXCR on the UMI-ligation and nested PCR reads; one entry per CDR3 protein. The sample shows around 31,000 distinct CDR3 sequences, about 10% of them seen only once. This CDR3 comprises 13 residues. Trimming took off 4 bases at V and 3 bases at J, with 10 bases between the two ends. Germline lookup yields CDR1 SGHRS and CDR2 YFSETQ.

The V gene is TRBV5-1, the J gene TRBJ2-5; D is ambiguous. Sample: effector memory CD4+ T cells from blood. Sample subset: effector memory, CD45RA- CD27-. The source is a human donor in good health. CDR3 amino acids: CASSERLEETQYF. The CDR3 DNA follows: TGCGCCAGCAGCGAACGACTTGAAGAGACCCAGTACTTC.